The next 29 T cell receptor beta chains were all read from a single sample in a study of T cell repertoires in cytomegalovirus infection. TCRdb recomputed calls from the reads with MiXCR, one row per CDR3 protein. Of over 450,000 distinct CDR3 sequences in the sample, over 9% were seen once. Sequencing was carried out using PBMCs. The source of these receptors is a human donor in good health (CMV status not recorded). Some clones in this sample may be carry-over from other donors' samples.

The sample holds a few counts of this clonotype. CDR3 residues: CASSNRGTDGYTF. DNA of the CDR3: TGTGCCAGTAGTAACCGGGGAACGGACGGCTACACCTTC. V usage is TRBV19 and J usage is TRBJ1-2; D unresolved. The CDR3 is 13 residues long. Germline V gene data show CDR1 as LNHDA and CDR2 as SQIVND (reference sequence). Trimming pared 4 bases from V and 8 bases from J, leaving 14 bases between.

Concerning this clonotype: Possible read error: a much larger clone is one base away. The rearrangement links TRBV5-1 to TRBJ2-5; 7 nucleotides align to TRBD1. The CDR3 has 14 residues. Germline trimming cut 0 bases from V and 13 bases from J; bases unmatched to any gene: 12. The germline V gene encodes CDR1 SGHRS and CDR2 YFSETQ. The CDR3 DNA follows: TGCGCCAGCAGCTTGGTCTCAGGACAGGCGGCCTGGTACTTC. Protein product: CASSLVSGQAAWYF.

This clonotype was found a few times. The rearrangement uses TRBV20-1 and TRBJ2-7, with 16 bases matching TRBD2. The germline V gene has CDR1 DFQATT and CDR2 SNEGSKA (reference sequence). The CDR3 covers 17 residues. The V and J ends lost 4 bases and 2 bases, in that order; junction bases with no gene match: 8. The CDR3 DNA is TGCAGTGCTAAGATCCCCGGGACTAGCGGGGGGGCCTACGAGCAGTACTTC. It yields the protein CSAKIPGTSGGAYEQYF.

This clonotype was counted many times. The chain has TRBV5-4 and TRBJ2-5; 15 nucleotides line up with TRBD2. The CDR3 covers 18 residues. Germline CDR1 reads SGHNT; CDR2 reads YYREEE (reference sequence). V lost 4 bases and J lost 5; bases outside the gene matches: 12. In DNA form, the CDR3 reads TGTGCCAGCAGCCGAGGACTAGCGGGAGGGCCGGAGGTGGAGACCCAGTACTTC. Its protein product is CASSRGLAGGPEVETQYF.

This clonotype was recorded at least ten times. The rearrangement joins TRBV19 to TRBJ1-1; D unclear. CDR1 is LNHDA and CDR2 is SQIVND in the germline V gene (reference sequence). The CDR3 has 14 residues. Trimming took 1 base from V and 0 from J, leaving 6 bases between them. Here the CDR3 DNA reads TGTGCCAGTAGTATAGGCCGGTTGAACACTGAAGCTTTCTTT. Residues: CASSIGRLNTEAFF.

The V call is TRBV2, the J call TRBJ2-7; 11 positions agree with TRBD1. The CDR3 covers 14 residues. With 3 bases clipped from V and 6 bases from J, the junction kept 4 bases outside the gene matches. From germline, CDR1 is SNHLY and CDR2 FYNNEI. This chain's CDR3 is CASSEGQGVGEQYF. The CDR3 nucleotides are TGTGCCAGCAGTGAGGGACAGGGGGTCGGCGAGCAGTACTTC. The full variable domain, rest sourced from reference TRBV2 and TRBJ2-7, is EPEVTQTPSHQVTQMGQEVILRCVPISNHLYFYWYRQILGQKVEFLVSFYNNEISEKSEIFDDQFSVERPDGSNFTLKIRSTKLEDSAMYFCASSEGQGVGEQYFGPGTRLTVT.

This clonotype was recorded many times. CDR3 bases: TGTGCCAGCAGTCCGACACCCGGATATGAAAAACTGTTTTTT. Translated: CASSPTPGYEKLFF. The V gene is TRBV28, the J gene TRBJ1-4, with D unclear. Trimming removed 5 bases from V and 6 bases from J, with 13 bases in between. From germline, CDR1 is MDHEN and CDR2 SYDVKM. The CDR3 loop spans 14 amino acids.

With regard to this clonotype: At one boundary the junction diverges from the germline segment, which might be a read error. The rearrangement links TRBV7-6 to TRBJ1-2; 8 bases agree with TRBD1. The CDR3 sequence is 16 residues long. Germline values: CDR1 SGHVS, CDR2 FNYEAQ. In DNA, the CDR3 is TGTGCCTGCAGCCTACCAAGGACAGGGACCGACTATGGCTACACCTTC. The encoded protein is CACSLPRTGTDYGYTF.

About this clonotype itself: Relative to the germline gene, one junction end is altered; a read error may explain this. J is TRBJ2-7 and V is TRBV7-3; the D gene is possibly TRBD1 (6 bases). This CDR3 comprises 13 residues. Germline CDR1 and CDR2: SGHTA and FQGTGA. The CDR3 DNA reads TGTGCCAGCAGCCTTGGACAGACCTACGGGCAGTACTTC. As protein: CASSLGQTYGQYF.

The chain is built from TRBV15 and TRBJ1-1, with a tentative D call TRBD1 (5 bases). Trimming left V 4 bases short and J 8 bases short, with 17 bases between. This CDR3 spans 14 amino acids. Germline V CDR1 and CDR2: LNHNV, YYDKDF (reference sequence). The chain's CDR3 is CATSIHQEGTEAFF. The CDR3 bases are TGTGCCACCAGCATACATCAGGAGGGGACCGAAGCTTTCTTT.

This clonotype was counted between two and nine times. The gene calls are TRBV3-1 and TRBJ2-1, with 12 positions matching TRBD2. Per the germline V gene, CDR1 is LGHDT and CDR2 is YNNKEL (reference sequence). This CDR3 comprises 18 residues. With V trimmed by 0 bases and J by 2 bases, 5 bases remained unmatched. The CDR3 is CASSQDRLAGAPYNEQFF. CDR3 in DNA: TGTGCCAGCAGCCAAGATCGACTAGCGGGAGCCCCCTACAATGAGCAGTTCTTC.

This clonotype was observed a few times. The chain is built from TRBV7-9 and TRBJ2-1; D tentatively fits TRBD1 or TRBD2 (6 bases each). Germline lookup yields CDR1 SEHNR and CDR2 FQNEAQ (reference sequence). The CDR3 extends over 15 amino acids. Deletions cut 0 bases from V and 7 bases from J, with 13 bases between. The CDR3, as DNA: TGTGCCAGCAGCTTAGCGGGGGGCGCGAGGAATGAGCAGTTCTTC. Translating gives CASSLAGGARNEQFF.

This clonotype was detected ten times or more. The rearrangement uses TRBV5-1 and TRBJ1-5; D uncertain. The CDR3 runs to 15 residues. Germline V gene data show CDR1 as SGHRS and CDR2 as YFSETQ. With 0 bases removed from V and 4 bases from J, the gap between germline ends came to 11 bases. CDR3 protein: CASSLDPQINQPQHF. In DNA form, the CDR3 reads TGCGCCAGCAGCTTGGATCCTCAAATTAATCAGCCCCAGCATTTT.

This clonotype was picked up a small number of times. This chain uses TRBV20-1 with TRBJ1-3, with D unresolved. Germline CDR1 DFQATT, CDR2 SNEGSKA (reference sequence). Trimming left V 0 bases short and J 4 bases short, with 10 bases between. The CDR3 contains 14 residues. The CDR3 DNA reads TGCAGTGCTAGAGATTCCGGGCCGGGAAACACCATATATTTT. Encoded protein: CSARDSGPGNTIYF.

This clonotype showed up just a few times. V is TRBV12-3 or TRBV12-4 and J is TRBJ1-3, with a weak D call TRBD1 (5 bases). The CDR3 contains 14 residues. V was pared by 2 bases and J by 4 bases, with 9 bases between. As DNA, the CDR3 is TGTGCCAGCAGTTTAATGGGGGGAGGAAACACCATATATTTT. Translated, it gives CASSLMGGGNTIYF.

CDR3 DNA sequence: TGCGCCAGCACTCCGCGCTTAATGGGGGCGGGATCTTGGTTAAGCAGGGAGCTGTTTTTT. It yields the protein CASTPRLMGAGSWLSRELFF. V gene TRBV23-1 combines with J gene TRBJ2-2; D assignment may be TRBD1 or TRBD2 (6 bases each). TRBV23-1 is filed as an ORF, its function uncertain. Between the trimmed V and J ends, which lost 7 bases and 9 bases, there was a span of 36 bases. CDR3 length: 20 residues.

This chain joins TRBV19 and TRBJ2-2; unclear D gene. The CDR3 has 15 amino acids. V was cut by 1 base and J by 4 bases, with 10 bases left in between. CDR1 LNHDA and CDR2 SQIVND come from the germline V gene (reference sequence). The chain's CDR3 is CASSIATRLTGELFF. For the CDR3, the DNA is TGTGCCAGTAGTATAGCCACCCGGCTCACCGGGGAGCTGTTTTTT.

This clonotype showed up just a few times. The chain combines TRBV10-3 with TRBJ1-5; D is unclear. The length of the CDR3 is 15 residues. Deletions cut 4 bases from V and 0 bases from J, with 10 bases between. Germline CDR1 and CDR2: ENHRY and SYGVKD. The CDR3 loop is CAISVAANSNQPQHF. In nucleotides, the CDR3 is TGTGCCATCAGTGTGGCAGCTAATAGCAATCAGCCCCAGCATTTT.

The rearrangement joins TRBV7-9 to TRBJ1-4; D is undetermined. From germline, CDR1 is SEHNR and CDR2 FQNEAQ (reference sequence). The CDR3 runs to 16 residues. Between the trimmed V and J ends, which lost 7 bases and 3 bases, there was a span of 18 bases. DNA of the CDR3: TGTGCCAGCAACTCCAAGAGTTCGAGGGCTAATGAAAAACTGTTTTTT. Residues: CASNSKSSRANEKLFF. Looking up the rest from reference TRBV7-9 and TRBJ1-4 gives the full variable domain: DTGVSQNPRHKITKRGQNVTFRCDPISEHNRLYWYRQTLGQGPEFLTYFQNEAQLEKSRLLSDRFSAERPKGSFSTLEIQRTEQGDSAMYLCASNSKSSRANEKLFFGSGTQLSVL.

There are many counts of this clonotype. The chain joins TRBV7-3 to TRBJ2-1; TRBD2 might be the D (5 bases). CDR1 is SGHTA and CDR2 is FQGTGA in the germline V gene. There are 14 residues in the CDR3. V dropped 1 base and J dropped 9 bases, with 13 bases sitting between them. The CDR3 nucleotides are TGTGCCAGCAGCTTAATGGGTACGGGGAGTGAGCAGTTCTTC. Translating gives CASSLMGTGSEQFF.

Ten or more counts support this clonotype. J is TRBJ1-3 and V is TRBV7-6; 8 nucleotides line up with TRBD1. CDR3 length: 14 residues. Germline V CDR1 and CDR2: SGHVS, FNYEAQ. J was trimmed by 4 bases and V by 5 bases; bases with no gene match: 4. CDR3 amino acids: CASSPTGAGNTIYF. CDR3 DNA sequence: TGTGCCAGCAGCCCGACAGGGGCAGGAAACACCATATATTTT.

This clonotype was detected a few times. CDR3 region: CASSRGGAYVETQYF. DNA of the CDR3: TGTGCCAGCAGTCGCGGGGGGGCGTATGTAGAGACCCAGTACTTC. The chain joins TRBV6-5 to TRBJ2-5; the match to TRBD2 covers 9 bases. Germline V gives CDR1 MNHEY, CDR2 SVGAGI. The CDR3 covers 15 residues. V shed 5 bases and J 4 bases; nucleotides not matched to a gene: 8.

This clonotype was counted ten times or more. V is TRBV5-1 and J is TRBJ1-1; D remains unclear. Germline V gene lookup returns CDR1 SGHRS and CDR2 YFSETQ. The CDR3 is made up of 15 amino acids. V was shortened by 3 bases and J by 3 bases, with 15 bases between the two germline ends. CDR3 region: CASSSRGGFDTEAFF. The CDR3 DNA sequence: TGCGCCAGCAGCTCGCGTGGAGGGTTCGACACTGAAGCTTTCTTT.

The chain has TRBV2 and TRBJ1-4; perhaps TRBD1 as D (5 bases). The CDR3 runs 14 residues. Per the germline V gene, CDR1 is SNHLY and CDR2 is FYNNEI. The V end was cut by 1 base, the J end by 10 bases, with 13 bases between. CDR3 region: CASSEGRGSGKLFF. In DNA form, the CDR3 reads TGTGCCAGCAGTGAAGGGAGGGGTTCAGGAAAACTGTTTTTT.

The V and J genes are TRBV5-6 and TRBJ1-1; D gene unclear. This CDR3 contains 13 residues. Trimming cost V 4 bases and J 10 bases, with 17 bases left between them. In germline, CDR1 is SGHDT, CDR2 YYEEEE. The CDR3 spells CASSLDTAVGAFF. The CDR3 nucleotides are TGTGCCAGCAGCCTAGATACGGCTGTGGGAGCTTTCTTT. The full variable domain, rest sourced from reference TRBV5-6 and TRBJ1-1, is DAGVTQSPTHLIKTRGQQVTLRCSPKSGHDTVSWYQQALGQGPQFIFQYYEEEERQRGNFPDRFSGHQFPNYSSELNVNALLLGDSALYLCASSLDTAVGAFFGQGTRLTVV.

J is TRBJ1-1 and V is TRBV6-2 or TRBV6-3, with a weak D call TRBD1 (5 bases). CDR1 is MNHEY and CDR2 is SVGEGT in the germline V gene. Trimming shortened V by 6 bases and J by 12 bases, and 20 bases separated the two germline ends. This CDR3 comprises 13 residues. CDR3 DNA: TGTGCCAGCAGCCCCCACCGGGGCGGAGAGACTTTCTTT. Its translation is CASSPHRGGETFF.

This clonotype appeared many times. This chain uses TRBV27 with TRBJ2-4; D is possibly TRBD2 (6 bases). CDR1 and CDR2 (germline): MNHEY, SMNVEV (reference sequence). CDR3 length equals 17 residues. The V gene lost 6 bases and the J gene lost 1 base, with 19 bases spanning the gap. CDR3 protein: CASRGGDEAGAKNIQYF. The CDR3 region has the DNA TGTGCCAGCAGGGGGGGAGACGAAGCAGGGGCCAAAAACATTCAGTACTTC.

This clonotype has more than one count but fewer than ten. CDR3 sequence reads: CASSRDSGAREAFF. CDR3 nucleotide sequence: TGCGCCAGCAGCCGAGACTCCGGGGCCCGTGAAGCTTTCTTT. V and J are TRBV5-1 and TRBJ1-1, with D perhaps TRBD1 (5 bases). Trimming took off 4 bases at V and 7 bases at J, with 17 bases between the two ends. The CDR3 totals 14 residues. Germline V gives CDR1 SGHRS, CDR2 YFSETQ. Full variable domain (outside the CDR3, taken from reference TRBV5-1 and TRBJ1-1): KAGVTQTPRYLIKTRGQQVTLSCSPISGHRSVSWYQQTPGQGLQFLFEYFSETQRNKGNFPGRFSGRQFSNSRSEMNVSTLELGDSALYLCASSRDSGAREAFFGQGTRLTVV.

This clonotype appeared many times. V gene TRBV28 combines with J gene TRBJ2-1; 11 bases line up with TRBD1. The V gene end was trimmed by 5 bases and the J gene end by 7 bases; junction bases not matched to a gene: 7. Germline loops: CDR1 MDHEN, CDR2 SYDVKM. CDR3 length: 15 amino acids. CDR3 protein: CASSGGTGGWNEQFF. As DNA, the CDR3 is TGTGCCAGCAGTGGAGGGACAGGGGGGTGGAATGAGCAGTTCTTC.